These 2 T cell receptor beta chains originate from one sample sequenced in a study of cytomegalovirus exposure and HLA in healthy donors. The PCR had 60 Vbeta and 13 Jbeta primers. Only in-frame clones appear in the TCRdb table, and some are missing; sequencing was by immunoSEQ multiplex PCR. Its clone listing holds some 75,000 clones. The sample taken for sequencing was PBMCs. Receptors originate from a boy aged 5-17 years in good health and CMV-seronegative.

This chain links TRBV27 with TRBJ1-2; perhaps TRBD1 as D (5 bases). The CDR3 has 14 residues. V dropped 3 bases and J dropped 8 bases, with 16 bases sitting between them. Germline CDR1 is MNHEY and CDR2 is SMNVEV (reference sequence). Written as DNA, the CDR3 is TGTGCCAGCAGTTTCACGAGAAGGGGCGAGGGCTACACCTTC. The encoded protein is CASSFTRRGEGYTF.

This sequence joins TRBV15 and TRBJ2-7; 9 nucleotides match TRBD1. After removal of 4 bases from V and 5 bases from J, the junction contained 6 bases not matched to a gene. The CDR3 runs 14 residues. CDR1 and CDR2 (germline): LNHNV, YYDKDF (reference sequence). The CDR3: CATSTQGQGHEQYF. The DNA of the CDR3 is TGTGCCACCAGCACCCAGGGACAGGGACACGAGCAGTACTTC.